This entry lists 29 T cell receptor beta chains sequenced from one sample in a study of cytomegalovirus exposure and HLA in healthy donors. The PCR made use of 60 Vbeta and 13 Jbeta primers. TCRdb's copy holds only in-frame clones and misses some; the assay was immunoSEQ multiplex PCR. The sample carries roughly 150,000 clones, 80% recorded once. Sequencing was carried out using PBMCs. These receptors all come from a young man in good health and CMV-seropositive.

The CDR3 nucleotides read TGTGCCAGCAGCTTAACCCCACAGGGCGAGCAGCCCCAGCATTTT. Amino acids: CASSLTPQGEQPQHF. The chain couples TRBV7-2 to TRBJ1-5; possible D gene TRBD1, 6 bases. The V end lost 2 bases, the J end lost 7 bases, and 15 bases lay between the germline ends. This CDR3 spans 15 amino acids. Per the germline V gene, CDR1 is SGHTA and CDR2 is FQGNSA.

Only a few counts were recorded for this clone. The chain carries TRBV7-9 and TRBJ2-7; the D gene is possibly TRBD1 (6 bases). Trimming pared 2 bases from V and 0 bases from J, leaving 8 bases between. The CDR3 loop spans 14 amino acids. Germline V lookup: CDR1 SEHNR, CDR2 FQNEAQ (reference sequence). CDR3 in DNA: TGTGCCAGCAGCTTACAGGGGCCCTCCTACGAGCAGTACTTC. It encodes CASSLQGPSYEQYF. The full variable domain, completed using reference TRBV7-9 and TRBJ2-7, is DTGVSQNPRHKITKRGQNVTFRCDPISEHNRLYWYRQTLGQGPEFLTYFQNEAQLEKSRLLSDRFSAERPKGSFSTLEIQRTEQGDSAMYLCASSLQGPSYEQYFGPGTRLTVT.

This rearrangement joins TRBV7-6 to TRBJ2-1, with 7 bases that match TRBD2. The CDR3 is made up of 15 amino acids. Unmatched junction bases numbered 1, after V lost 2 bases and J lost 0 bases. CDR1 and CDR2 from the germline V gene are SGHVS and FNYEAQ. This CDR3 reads CASSLPGGSYNEQFF. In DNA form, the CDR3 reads TGTGCCAGCAGCTTACCGGGGGGCTCCTACAATGAGCAGTTCTTC.

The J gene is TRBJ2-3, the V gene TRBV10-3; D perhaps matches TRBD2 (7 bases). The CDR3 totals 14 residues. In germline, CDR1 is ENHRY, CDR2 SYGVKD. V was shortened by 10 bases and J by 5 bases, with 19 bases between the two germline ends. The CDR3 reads CATQGGGALDTQYF. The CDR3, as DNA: TGTGCCACCCAGGGTGGGGGGGCTTTAGATACGCAGTATTTT.

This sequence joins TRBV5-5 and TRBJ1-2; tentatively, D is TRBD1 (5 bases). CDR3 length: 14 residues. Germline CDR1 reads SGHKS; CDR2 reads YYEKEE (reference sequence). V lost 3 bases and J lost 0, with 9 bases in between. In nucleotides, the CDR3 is TGTGCCAGCAGCTCCCAGACAGCTAACTATGGCTACACCTTC. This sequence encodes CASSSQTANYGYTF.

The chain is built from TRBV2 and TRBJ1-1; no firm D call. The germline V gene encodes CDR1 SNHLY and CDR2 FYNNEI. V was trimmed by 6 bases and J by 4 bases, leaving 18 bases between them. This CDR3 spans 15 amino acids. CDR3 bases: TGTGCCAGCAGCCTGGAGCATCTAGGGAGCACTGAAGCTTTCTTT. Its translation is CASSLEHLGSTEAFF.

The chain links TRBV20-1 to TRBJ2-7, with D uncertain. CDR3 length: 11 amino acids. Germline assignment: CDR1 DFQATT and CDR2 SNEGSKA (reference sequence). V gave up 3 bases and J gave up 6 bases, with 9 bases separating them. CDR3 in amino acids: CSARHLSEQYF. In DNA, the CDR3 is TGCAGTGCTAGGCACCTGAGCGAGCAGTACTTC.

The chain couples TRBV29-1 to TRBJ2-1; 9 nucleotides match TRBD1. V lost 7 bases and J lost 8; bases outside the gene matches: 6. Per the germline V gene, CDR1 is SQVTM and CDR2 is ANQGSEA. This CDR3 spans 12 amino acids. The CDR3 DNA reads TGCAGCGCGGTACAGGGGGCGGATGAGCAGTTCTTC. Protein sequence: CSAVQGADEQFF.

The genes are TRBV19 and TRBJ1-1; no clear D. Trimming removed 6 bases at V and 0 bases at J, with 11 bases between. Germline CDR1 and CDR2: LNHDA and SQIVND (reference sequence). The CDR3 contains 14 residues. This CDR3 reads CASRNRLLNTEAFF. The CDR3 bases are TGTGCCAGTAGAAACCGGTTGCTGAACACTGAAGCTTTCTTT.

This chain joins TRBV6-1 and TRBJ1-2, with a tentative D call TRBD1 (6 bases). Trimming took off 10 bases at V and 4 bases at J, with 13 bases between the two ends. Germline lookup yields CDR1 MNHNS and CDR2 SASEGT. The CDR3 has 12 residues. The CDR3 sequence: CATKTGIYGYTF. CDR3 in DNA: TGTGCCACCAAGACAGGCATCTATGGCTACACCTTC.

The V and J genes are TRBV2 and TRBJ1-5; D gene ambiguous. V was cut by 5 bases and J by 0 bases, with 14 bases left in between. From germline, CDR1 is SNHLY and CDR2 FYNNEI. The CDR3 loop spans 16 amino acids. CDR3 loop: CASSQFAPYSNQPQHF. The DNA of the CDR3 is TGTGCCAGCAGTCAGTTCGCTCCTTATAGCAATCAGCCCCAGCATTTT. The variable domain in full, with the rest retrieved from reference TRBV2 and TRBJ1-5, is EPEVTQTPSHQVTQMGQEVILRCVPISNHLYFYWYRQILGQKVEFLVSFYNNEISEKSEIFDDQFSVERPDGSNFTLKIRSTKLEDSAMYFCASSQFAPYSNQPQHFGDGTRLSIL.

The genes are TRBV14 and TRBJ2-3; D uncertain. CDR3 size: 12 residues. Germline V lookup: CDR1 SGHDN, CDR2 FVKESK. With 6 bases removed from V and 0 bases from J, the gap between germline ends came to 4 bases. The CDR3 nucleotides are TGTGCCAGCAGTCCTAGCACAGATACGCAGTATTTT. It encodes CASSPSTDTQYF. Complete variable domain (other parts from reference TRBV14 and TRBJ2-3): EAGVTQFPSHSVIEKGQTVTLRCDPISGHDNLYWYRRVMGKEIKFLLHFVKESKQDESGMPNNRFLAERTGGTYSTLKVQPAELEDSGVYFCASSPSTDTQYFGPGTRLTVL.

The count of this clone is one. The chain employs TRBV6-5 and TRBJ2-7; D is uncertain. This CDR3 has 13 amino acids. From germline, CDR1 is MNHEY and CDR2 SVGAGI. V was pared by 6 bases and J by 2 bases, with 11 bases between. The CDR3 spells CASRTNFAYEQYF. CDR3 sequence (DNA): TGTGCCAGCAGAACGAACTTTGCCTACGAGCAGTACTTC.

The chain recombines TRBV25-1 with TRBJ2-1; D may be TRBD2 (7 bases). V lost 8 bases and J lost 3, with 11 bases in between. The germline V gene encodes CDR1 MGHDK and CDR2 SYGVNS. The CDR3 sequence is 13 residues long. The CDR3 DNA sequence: TGTGCCAGCGGAGGGGGGGGCTACAATGAGCAGTTCTTC. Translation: CASGGGGYNEQFF.

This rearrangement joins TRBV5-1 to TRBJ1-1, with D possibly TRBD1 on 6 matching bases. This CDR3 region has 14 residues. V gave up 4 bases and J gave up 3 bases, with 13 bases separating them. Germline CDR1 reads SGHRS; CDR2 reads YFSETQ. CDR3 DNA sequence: TGCGCCAGCAGCAGGGACATCGAGGACACTGAAGCTTTCTTT. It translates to CASSRDIEDTEAFF.

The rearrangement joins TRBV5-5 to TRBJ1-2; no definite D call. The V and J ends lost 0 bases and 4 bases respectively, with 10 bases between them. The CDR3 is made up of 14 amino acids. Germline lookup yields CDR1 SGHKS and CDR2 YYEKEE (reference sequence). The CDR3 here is CASSLAGSPYGYTF. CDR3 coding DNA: TGTGCCAGCAGCTTGGCCGGGTCCCCCTATGGCTACACCTTC.

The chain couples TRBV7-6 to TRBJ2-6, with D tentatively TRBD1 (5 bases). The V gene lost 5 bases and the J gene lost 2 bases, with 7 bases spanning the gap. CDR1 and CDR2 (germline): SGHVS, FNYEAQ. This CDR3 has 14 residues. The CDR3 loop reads CASSQGTGANVLTF. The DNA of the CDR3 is TGTGCCAGCAGCCAGGGAACTGGGGCCAACGTCCTGACTTTC.

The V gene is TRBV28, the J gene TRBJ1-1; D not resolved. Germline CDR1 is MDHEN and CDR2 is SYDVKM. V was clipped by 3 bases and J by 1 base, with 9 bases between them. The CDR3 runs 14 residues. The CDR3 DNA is TGTGCCAGCAGTTTCTTGTCAGAGAACACTGAAGCTTTCTTT. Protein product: CASSFLSENTEAFF.

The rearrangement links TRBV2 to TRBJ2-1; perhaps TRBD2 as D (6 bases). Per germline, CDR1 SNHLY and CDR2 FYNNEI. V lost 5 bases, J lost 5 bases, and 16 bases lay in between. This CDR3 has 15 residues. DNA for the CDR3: TGTGCCAGCAGTTGGCGCGGGATCATCAACAATGAGCAGTTCTTC. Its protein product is CASSWRGIINNEQFF. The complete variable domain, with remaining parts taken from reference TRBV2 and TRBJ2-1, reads EPEVTQTPSHQVTQMGQEVILRCVPISNHLYFYWYRQILGQKVEFLVSFYNNEISEKSEIFDDQFSVERPDGSNFTLKIRSTKLEDSAMYFCASSWRGIINNEQFFGPGTRLTVL.

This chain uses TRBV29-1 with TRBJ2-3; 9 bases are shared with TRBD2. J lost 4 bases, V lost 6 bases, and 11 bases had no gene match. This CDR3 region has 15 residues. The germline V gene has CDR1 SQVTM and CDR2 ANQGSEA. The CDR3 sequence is CSVAGGPPIADTQYF. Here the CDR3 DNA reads TGCAGCGTCGCGGGAGGGCCGCCGATCGCAGATACGCAGTATTTT.

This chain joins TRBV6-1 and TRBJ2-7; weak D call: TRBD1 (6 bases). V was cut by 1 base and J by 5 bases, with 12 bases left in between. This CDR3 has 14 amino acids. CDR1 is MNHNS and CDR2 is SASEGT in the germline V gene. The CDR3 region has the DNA TGTGCCAGCAGTGAAGTAAACAGGGTCGACGAGCAGTACTTC. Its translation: CASSEVNRVDEQYF.

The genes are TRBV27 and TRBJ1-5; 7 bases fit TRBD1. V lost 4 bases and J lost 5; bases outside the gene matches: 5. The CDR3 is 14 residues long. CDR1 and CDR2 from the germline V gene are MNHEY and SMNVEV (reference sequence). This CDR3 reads CASSSIQGYQPQHF. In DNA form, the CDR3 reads TGTGCCAGCAGTTCAATACAGGGGTATCAGCCCCAGCATTTT.

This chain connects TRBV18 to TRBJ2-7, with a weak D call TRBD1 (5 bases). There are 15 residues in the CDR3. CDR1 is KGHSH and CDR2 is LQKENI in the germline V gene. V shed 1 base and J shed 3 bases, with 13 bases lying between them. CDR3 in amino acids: CASSPQGYDIYEQYF. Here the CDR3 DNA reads TGTGCCAGCTCACCACAGGGGTACGATATCTACGAGCAGTACTTC.

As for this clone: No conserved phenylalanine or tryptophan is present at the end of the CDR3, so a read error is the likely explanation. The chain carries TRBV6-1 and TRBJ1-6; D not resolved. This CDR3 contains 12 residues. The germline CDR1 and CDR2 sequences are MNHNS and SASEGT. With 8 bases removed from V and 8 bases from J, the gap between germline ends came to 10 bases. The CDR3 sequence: CASFNGDSPLHL. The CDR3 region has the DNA TGTGCCAGCTTCAACGGGGATTCACCCCTCCACCTT.

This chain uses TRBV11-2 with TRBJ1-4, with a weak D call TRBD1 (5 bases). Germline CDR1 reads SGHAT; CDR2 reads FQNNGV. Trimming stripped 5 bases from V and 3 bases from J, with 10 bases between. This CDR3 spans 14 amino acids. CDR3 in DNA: TGTGCCAGCAGCGACCGGGGGTCTAATGAAAAACTGTTTTTT. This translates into CASSDRGSNEKLFF.

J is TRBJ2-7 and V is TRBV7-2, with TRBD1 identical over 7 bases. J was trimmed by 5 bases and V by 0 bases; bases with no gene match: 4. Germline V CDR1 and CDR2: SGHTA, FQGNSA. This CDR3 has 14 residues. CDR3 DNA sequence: TGTGCCAGCAGCTTAGCTTCCGACAGGGACGAGCAGTACTTC. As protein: CASSLASDRDEQYF.

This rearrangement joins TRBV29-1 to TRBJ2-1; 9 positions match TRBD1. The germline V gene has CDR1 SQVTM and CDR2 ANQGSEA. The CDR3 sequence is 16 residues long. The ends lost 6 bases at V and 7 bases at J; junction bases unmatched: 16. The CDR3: CSVPGTGQLGGNEQFF. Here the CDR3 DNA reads TGCAGCGTACCCGGGACAGGGCAACTTGGGGGGAATGAGCAGTTCTTC.

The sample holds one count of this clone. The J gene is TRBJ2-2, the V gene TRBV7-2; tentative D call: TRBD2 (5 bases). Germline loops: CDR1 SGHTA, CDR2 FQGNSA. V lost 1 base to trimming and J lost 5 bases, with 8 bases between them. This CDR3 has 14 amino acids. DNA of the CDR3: TGTGCCAGCAGCTTAGTCGGGAAAACCGGGGAGCTGTTTTTT. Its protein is CASSLVGKTGELFF.

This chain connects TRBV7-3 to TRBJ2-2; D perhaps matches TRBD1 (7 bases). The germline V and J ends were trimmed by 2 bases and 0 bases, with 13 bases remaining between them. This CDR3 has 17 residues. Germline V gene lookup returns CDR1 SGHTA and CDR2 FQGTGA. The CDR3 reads CASSLAAGQSNTGELFF. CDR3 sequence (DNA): TGTGCCAGCAGCTTAGCGGCGGGACAGTCGAACACCGGGGAGCTGTTTTTT.